This T cell receptor beta chain was observed in a study of regulatory T cells in long-lasting Graves disease. Findings of the study overall: Favored usage of TRBV28, TRBJ1-2 and TRBJ2-5 was recorded in persistent disease.

This clonotype was counted only a few times. Its antigen is unknown. Specified time point: newly diagnosed GD, antithyroid drugs for less than 3 months. RNA from PBMCs was the source of the TCR library. The peripheral blood volume drawn was about 10 milliliters, and it was collected into EDTA tubes. Through Arm-PCR of CDR3 regions and iRepertoire HTBI primers, TCR beta libraries were built. TCRdb processed the multiplex PCR reads anew with MiXCR; each CDR3 protein has one entry. The sample lists 500,000 or so distinct CDR3 sequences; approximately 15% were seen once. CDR3 length: 16 amino acids. Germline-derived CDR1 and CDR2 are LNHNV and YYDKDF (reference sequence). After removal of 1 base from V and 2 bases from J, the junction contained 3 bases not matched to a gene. This sample was also put to use in a study of T cells in Graves' hyperthyroidism and ophthalmopathy. This second study says: Stable Graves' hyperthyroidism denoted no ophthalmopathy progression over 18 months.

This sequence was found in a woman between 45 and 65 years old with Graves disease. The sample was peripheral blood mononuclear cells (PBMCs), taken at new diagnosis, from a patient treated with antithyroid drugs. This chain connects TRBV15 to TRBJ2-3; 10 bases map to TRBD2. The CDR3 loop reads CATSRGAGGFTDTQYF. DNA for the CDR3: TGTGCCACCAGCAGAGGAGCGGGAGGGTTCACAGATACGCAGTATTTT.